These 2 T cell receptor beta chains came from one sample sequenced in a study of blood T cells in healthy people across ages. For the second PCR, which ran for roughly 6 to 12 cycles, a sample-barcoded 5' primer and a J-beta primer mix were used. TCRdb re-called the 5' RACE reads with MiXCR, one entry per CDR3 protein. The sample records fewer than 900,000 distinct CDR3 sequences, more than 40% being singletons. Sequencing was done on a sample of blood. All receptors derive from a woman between 55 and 75 years old in good health.

This clonotype was detected only a few times. This rearrangement joins TRBV19 to TRBJ2-7; 8 bases are shared with TRBD1. CDR1 is LNHDA, CDR2 SQIVND, per germline (reference sequence). This CDR3 contains 12 residues. J was trimmed by 5 bases and V by 5 bases; bases with no gene match: 2. This CDR3 reads CASSSDRDEQYF. The CDR3 DNA reads as TGTGCCAGTAGTTCGGACAGGGACGAGCAGTACTTC.

J is TRBJ2-4 and V is TRBV27; tentatively, D is TRBD1 or TRBD2 (6 bases each). The closer fit of TRBJ2-7 to the DNA end suggests the J call may be wrong. The CDR3 consists of 15 residues. Germline CDR1 MNHEY, CDR2 SMNVEV (reference sequence). The CDR3 region is CASSLRFRGGYEQYF. In DNA form, the CDR3 reads TGTGCCAGCAGCCTAAGATTCAGGGGAGGTTACGAGCAGTACTTC.